This section outlines one TCR beta chain sequence together with its context. The antigen is unknown. This entry comes from a study of CD8 T cells in Susac syndrome. Reverse transcription of about 0.45 to 1 ug RNA was carried out with random hexamers. immunoSEQ multiplex PCR amplified TCR beta CDR3 across 54 Vbeta, 13 Jbeta. TCRdb re-called the immunoSEQ multiplex PCR reads through MiXCR, storing one row per CDR3 protein. There are around 150,000 distinct CDR3 sequences in the sample; roughly 94% occur only once, and about 0.1% lies in the top ten. Points from the study as a whole: Regarding the TCR sequencing and HLA analysis, the study admitted that a relatively small number of individuals were involved.

Germline V lookup: CDR1 LNHDA, CDR2 SQIVND (reference sequence). V shed 7 bases and J shed 7 bases, with 16 bases lying between them. The CDR3 has 13 amino acids. TEMRA cells were enriched by FACS, while CD8+ and CD4+ T cells were obtained through a negative isolation that was performed magnetically. Sequencing was performed on CD4+ T cells from PBMCs. The gene calls are TRBV19 and TRBJ1-1; D perhaps matches TRBD1 (6 bases). The TCR sequence derives from a human donor with multiple sclerosis. Here the CDR3 reads CASNTWDTGEAFF. For the CDR3, the DNA is TGTGCCAGTAATACGTGGGACACTGGTGAAGCTTTCTTT.